In this sample, the clone carrying this TCR beta chain turned up once. Original analysis: It was from reference gene primer amplification that nucleated cell counts were estimated. Using immunoSEQ multiplex PCR, the repertoire was profiled, and TCRdb retains in-frame clones only, with some absent. V and J calls plus clone size are reproduced from that table; the DNA served to infer D and trimming. The repertoire has about 200,000 clones, about 87% of them found once; the top ten carry around 2.7%. This record belongs to a study of blood T cell repertoires in COVID-19. Study overall: T cells, B-cell-depleted T cells, or PBMCs supplied cDNA or gDNA.

This clonotype originated in a man aged 55-75 years with acute or convalescent COVID-19. The sample consisted of peripheral blood.

CDR3 sequence reads: CASSGNPVSTTQGGYEQYF. In nucleotides, the CDR3 is TGTGCCAGCAGTGGCAACCCTGTGTCCACTACACAGGGGGGCTACGAGCAGTACTTC. The chain uses TRBV6-1 and TRBJ2-7; 8 bases match TRBD1. V lost 4 bases and J lost 3; bases outside the gene matches: 20. This CDR3 region has 19 residues. The V gene's germline CDR1 is MNHNS and CDR2 SASEGT.